This record concerns one T cell receptor beta chain sequence. The read ends 3 residues shy of where the CDR3 ends; the end is completed using the germline J gene. This sample was included in a study of T cells in women clearing cervical HPV infection. The CDR3 totals 14 residues. From germline, CDR1 is MDHEN and CDR2 SYDVKM. The protocol was immunoSEQ multiplex PCR, while the TCRdb copy is restricted to in-frame clones and leaves out a portion. The sample data list about 14,000 clones. Sample: blood buffy coat. The gene calls are TRBV28 and TRBJ2-3, with a tentative D call TRBD2 (5 bases). This clonotype originated in a woman aged 18 to 75 with a cervical HPV16 infection that either progressed to CIN3+ or cleared (not recorded which). The sequenced CDR3 bases are TGTGCCAGCAGTTCGCCTAGCTTGAAAGAGACG. Translating it yields CASSSPSLKET. The whole CDR3 reads CASSSPSLKETQYF.